Presented here are 10 T cell receptor beta chains from one specimen sequenced in a study of cytomegalovirus exposure and HLA in healthy donors. Clones were read by immunoSEQ multiplex PCR, and TCRdb kept only the in-frame ones, dropping some. Of some 76,000 clones in the sample, about 93% were seen once. Sequencing was carried out using PBMCs. These receptors came from a woman between 18 and 29 years old in good health and CMV-seronegative.

The chain is built from TRBV28 and TRBJ1-5, with D unresolved. CDR3 length: 13 amino acids. V gave up 5 bases and J gave up 4 bases, with 9 bases separating them. Germline V gene sequence: CDR1 MDHEN, CDR2 SYDVKM. The CDR3 nucleotides are TGTGCCAGCAGTCCGGGTCAGAATCAGCCCCAGCATTTT. Translated: CASSPGQNQPQHF.

The V and J genes are TRBV27 and TRBJ1-2; possibly TRBD1 for D (6 bases). The CDR3 is 12 amino acids. Germline V lookup: CDR1 MNHEY, CDR2 SMNVEV (reference sequence). V was shortened by 5 bases and J by 10 bases, with 14 bases between the two germline ends. The CDR3 loop reads CASSMQGPPYTF. CDR3 DNA: TGTGCCAGCAGTATGCAGGGGCCGCCCTACACCTTC.

CDR3 nucleotides: TGTGCCAGCAGTCCTATAGGGGGATACATCTACGAGCAGTACTTC. The encoded protein is CASSPIGGYIYEQYF. This chain joins TRBV27 and TRBJ2-7, with TRBD1 as a possible D gene (6 bases). CDR1 is MNHEY and CDR2 is SMNVEV in the germline V gene (reference sequence). V was clipped by 5 bases and J by 3 bases, with 17 bases between them. The CDR3 runs to 15 residues.

The chain uses TRBV5-1 and TRBJ2-3, with a tentative D call TRBD2 (5 bases). Germline-derived CDR1 and CDR2 are SGHRS and YFSETQ. Trimming pared 3 bases from V and 3 bases from J, leaving 17 bases between. The CDR3 has 16 residues. DNA of the CDR3: TGCGCCAGCAGCTCGTACCTTTCTCCGGGGACAGATACGCAGTATTTT. Translation gives CASSSYLSPGTDTQYF.

This chain uses TRBV28 with TRBJ1-5; no reliable D call. Trimming shortened V by 3 bases and J by 9 bases, and 6 bases separated the two germline ends. CDR1 is MDHEN, CDR2 SYDVKM, per germline. The CDR3 sequence is 11 residues long. Here the CDR3 DNA reads TGTGCCAGCAGTTTCGGTGGGCCCCAGCATTTT. Protein product: CASSFGGPQHF.

This clone was seen a single time. V is TRBV10-2 and J is TRBJ1-6, with 9 positions matching TRBD1. The germline CDR1 and CDR2 sequences are WSHSY and SAAADI. CDR3 length: 14 residues. V was pared by 5 bases and J by 9 bases, with 5 bases of the junction left unmatched. The CDR3 spells CASSTTGGASPLHF. CDR3 sequence (DNA): TGCGCCAGCAGTACGACAGGGGGTGCTTCACCCCTCCACTTT.

This clone has only one observation. The chain recombines TRBV9 with TRBJ1-6; 7 bases map to TRBD1. The CDR3 runs 15 residues. V lost 4 bases, J lost 8 bases, and 9 bases stayed unmatched. Germline CDR1 reads SGDLS; CDR2 reads YYNGEE. Written as DNA, the CDR3 is TGTGCCAGCAGCACCTCGACAGGGTCGGATTCACCCCTCCACTTT. This sequence encodes CASSTSTGSDSPLHF.

The rearrangement links TRBV19 to TRBJ2-7; 7 bases agree with TRBD1. CDR1 is LNHDA and CDR2 is SQIVND in the germline V gene (reference sequence). There are 14 residues in the CDR3. Unmatched junction bases numbered 7, after V lost 5 bases and J lost 3 bases. CDR3 amino acids: CASSVPGQNYEQYF. In DNA form, the CDR3 reads TGTGCCAGTAGTGTTCCGGGACAGAACTACGAGCAGTACTTC.

This chain joins TRBV9 and TRBJ2-3; TRBD2 matches 7 bases. The J segment lost 7 bases and the V segment lost 0 bases, leaving 8 bases of the junction unmatched. Germline-derived CDR1 and CDR2 are SGDLS and YYNGEE. The CDR3 runs 15 residues. This chain's CDR3 is CASSVVEGGPYTQYF. Written as DNA, the CDR3 is TGTGCCAGCAGCGTAGTGGAGGGAGGGCCTTATACGCAGTATTTT.

This sequence joins TRBV7-9 and TRBJ2-1, with 15 nucleotides matching TRBD2. The trim removed 4 bases at V and 6 bases at J, leaving 10 bases unmatched. Germline V gene sequence: CDR1 SEHNR, CDR2 FQNEAQ (reference sequence). There are 18 residues in the CDR3. The DNA of the CDR3 is TGTGCCAGCAGCTCTAAGGGACTAGCGGGAGGAGGTCCCAATGAGCAGTTCTTC. Its protein product is CASSSKGLAGGGPNEQFF.